These T cell receptor beta chains were read from a single sample in a study of T cell responses to AZD1222 COVID-19 vaccine. The assay was immunoSEQ multiplex PCR, and TCRdb's table has in-frame clones only and misses some. The table includes some 140,000 clones, around 90% detected once. The sequencing used peripheral blood, collected 28 days after the second AZD1222 dose. Receptors were obtained from an adult who received the AZD1222 COVID-19 vaccine. Each CDR3 is given without its conserved first and last residue. The order of the fields is J gene, V gene, D gene, CDR3 protein. D genes are given only for firm matches.

J gene: TRBJ2-1; V gene: TRBV19; D gene: NA; CDR3 protein: ASKEGSTSYNEQF
J gene: TRBJ1-2; V gene: TRBV7-2; D gene: NA; CDR3 protein: ASSLVTGRNYGYT
J gene: TRBJ2-3; V gene: TRBV29-1; D gene: NA; CDR3 protein: SALGDTQGDTQY
J gene: TRBJ2-1; V gene: TRBV7-9; D gene: NA; CDR3 protein: ASSLDADRGEQF
J gene: TRBJ1-1; V gene: TRBV9; D gene: NA; CDR3 protein: ASGPGGSEGTEAF
J gene: TRBJ1-6; V gene: TRBV7-8; D gene: NA; CDR3 protein: ASSLGGGNSPLH
J gene: TRBJ1-2; V gene: TRBV4-1; D gene: TRBD1; CDR3 protein: ASSQERGQARYT
J gene: TRBJ2-3; V gene: TRBV3-1/TRBV3-2; D gene: NA; CDR3 protein: ASSLRGAADTQY
J gene: TRBJ1-5; V gene: TRBV19; D gene: NA; CDR3 protein: ASGWADQPQH
J gene: TRBJ1-4; V gene: TRBV30; D gene: NA; CDR3 protein: AWSVSGVTLREKLF
J gene: TRBJ1-4; V gene: TRBV15; D gene: TRBD1; CDR3 protein: ATSRDLVQGPIGGEKLF
J gene: TRBJ2-2; V gene: TRBV11-3; D gene: NA; CDR3 protein: ASSLSTGTYTGELF
J gene: TRBJ1-2; V gene: TRBV6-5; D gene: NA; CDR3 protein: ASRSDSNYGYT
J gene: TRBJ2-1; V gene: TRBV24-1; D gene: TRBD1; CDR3 protein: ATSDQGQSRNEQF
J gene: TRBJ2-1; V gene: TRBV4-3; D gene: TRBD2; CDR3 protein: ASSLSGGGYNEQF
J gene: TRBJ2-2; V gene: TRBV7-9; D gene: NA; CDR3 protein: ASSRGSLPGELF
J gene: TRBJ1-4; V gene: TRBV6-5; D gene: NA; CDR3 protein: ASSYGGLHGKLF
J gene: TRBJ1-1; V gene: TRBV10-3; D gene: NA; CDR3 protein: AISEQVSLNTEAF
J gene: TRBJ1-2; V gene: TRBV6-5; D gene: NA; CDR3 protein: ASSYSGGVDGYT
J gene: TRBJ1-2; V gene: TRBV14; D gene: TRBD1; CDR3 protein: ASSQEDRGYGYT
J gene: TRBJ1-2; V gene: TRBV14; D gene: NA; CDR3 protein: ASSQEGQVYNYGYT
J gene: TRBJ1-3; V gene: TRBV28; D gene: TRBD1; CDR3 protein: ASSDFMKQGFLGTIY
J gene: TRBJ2-3; V gene: TRBV10-1; D gene: TRBD1; CDR3 protein: ARGDRVADTQY
J gene: TRBJ2-6; V gene: TRBV19; D gene: TRBD1; CDR3 protein: ATQKNRGAGANVLT
J gene: TRBJ1-3; V gene: TRBV23-1; D gene: NA; CDR3 protein: ASSQGVGNTIY
J gene: TRBJ2-5; V gene: TRBV10-3; D gene: NA; CDR3 protein: ATLSGETQY
J gene: TRBJ1-4; V gene: TRBV9; D gene: NA; CDR3 protein: ASRGAKGKLF
J gene: TRBJ2-2; V gene: TRBV11-3; D gene: NA; CDR3 protein: ASSLGQLNTGELF
J gene: TRBJ1-1; V gene: TRBV12-3/TRBV12-4; D gene: NA; CDR3 protein: ASNGRTNTEAF
J gene: TRBJ2-1; V gene: TRBV19; D gene: NA; CDR3 protein: ASSIFGHNEQF
J gene: TRBJ1-4; V gene: TRBV2; D gene: NA; CDR3 protein: ASSAQGLQGEKLF
J gene: TRBJ1-3; V gene: TRBV19; D gene: NA; CDR3 protein: ASRPKSGNTIY
J gene: TRBJ1-2; V gene: TRBV4-2; D gene: NA; CDR3 protein: ASSQDPSGVALRDYGYT
J gene: TRBJ2-1; V gene: TRBV10-3; D gene: TRBD2; CDR3 protein: AISVEVGGLGTNNEQF
J gene: TRBJ1-2; V gene: TRBV12-3/TRBV12-4; D gene: TRBD1; CDR3 protein: ASSRGQGYGYT
J gene: TRBJ1-2; V gene: TRBV9; D gene: NA; CDR3 protein: ASSVASQVGIYGYT
J gene: TRBJ1-2; V gene: TRBV5-1; D gene: TRBD1; CDR3 protein: ASSLGPTGASNYGYT
J gene: TRBJ1-1; V gene: TRBV29-1; D gene: NA; CDR3 protein: SICPEGPNTEAF
J gene: TRBJ1-1; V gene: TRBV5-1; D gene: NA; CDR3 protein: ASSLTANTEAF
J gene: TRBJ2-5; V gene: TRBV5-1; D gene: NA; CDR3 protein: ASSPGLLQETQY
J gene: TRBJ1-1; V gene: TRBV18; D gene: NA; CDR3 protein: ASSPPEGGNTEAF
J gene: TRBJ1-5; V gene: TRBV30; D gene: TRBD1; CDR3 protein: AWSPLVWDSDQPQH
J gene: TRBJ1-4; V gene: TRBV10-3; D gene: NA; CDR3 protein: AISDSARGFREKLF
J gene: TRBJ2-5; V gene: TRBV6-5; D gene: TRBD2; CDR3 protein: ASSYSSGRAETQY
J gene: TRBJ1-2; V gene: TRBV9; D gene: TRBD1; CDR3 protein: ASSAGGTGGYLMGGYT
J gene: TRBJ1-1; V gene: TRBV19; D gene: TRBD1; CDR3 protein: ASRTGGNTEAF
J gene: TRBJ1-4; V gene: TRBV6-1; D gene: NA; CDR3 protein: ASSEGGNEKLF
J gene: TRBJ1-6; V gene: TRBV3-1/TRBV3-2; D gene: TRBD1; CDR3 protein: ASSHPGQGKMYNSPLH
J gene: TRBJ1-3; V gene: TRBV6-5; D gene: NA; CDR3 protein: ASSPTVSGNTIY
J gene: TRBJ2-1; V gene: TRBV6-2/TRBV6-3; D gene: NA; CDR3 protein: ASSSDSLSPYNEQF
J gene: TRBJ2-1; V gene: TRBV4-3; D gene: TRBD2; CDR3 protein: ASSQEISGTYNEQF
J gene: TRBJ1-1; V gene: TRBV7-9; D gene: NA; CDR3 protein: ASSLQGRTEAF
J gene: TRBJ2-2; V gene: TRBV11-2; D gene: TRBD1; CDR3 protein: ASRKPGTAAGGELF
J gene: TRBJ1-1; V gene: TRBV25-1; D gene: NA; CDR3 protein: ASSEQDLSGTEAF
J gene: TRBJ2-2; V gene: TRBV27; D gene: NA; CDR3 protein: ASSPLAGELF
J gene: TRBJ1-4; V gene: TRBV7-9; D gene: TRBD1; CDR3 protein: ASSPGQGTNEKLF
J gene: TRBJ1-2; V gene: TRBV10-3; D gene: TRBD1; CDR3 protein: AISSDRASYGYT
J gene: TRBJ2-1; V gene: TRBV7-9; D gene: TRBD1; CDR3 protein: ASSHRGLHNEQF
J gene: TRBJ1-5; V gene: TRBV12-3/TRBV12-4; D gene: NA; CDR3 protein: ASSSLVQPQH